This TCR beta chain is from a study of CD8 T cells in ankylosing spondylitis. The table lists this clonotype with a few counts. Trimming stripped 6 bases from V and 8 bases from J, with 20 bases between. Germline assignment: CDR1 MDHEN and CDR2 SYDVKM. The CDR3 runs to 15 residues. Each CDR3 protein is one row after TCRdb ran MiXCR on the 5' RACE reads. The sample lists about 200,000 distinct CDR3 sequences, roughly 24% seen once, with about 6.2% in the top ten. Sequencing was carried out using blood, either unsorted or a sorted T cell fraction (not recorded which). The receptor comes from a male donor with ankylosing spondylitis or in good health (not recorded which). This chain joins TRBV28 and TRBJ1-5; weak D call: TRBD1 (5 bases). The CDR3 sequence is CASSLFDSSQEPQHF. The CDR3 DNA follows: TGTGCCAGCAGCCTCTTCGACAGCTCGCAGGAGCCCCAGCATTTT.